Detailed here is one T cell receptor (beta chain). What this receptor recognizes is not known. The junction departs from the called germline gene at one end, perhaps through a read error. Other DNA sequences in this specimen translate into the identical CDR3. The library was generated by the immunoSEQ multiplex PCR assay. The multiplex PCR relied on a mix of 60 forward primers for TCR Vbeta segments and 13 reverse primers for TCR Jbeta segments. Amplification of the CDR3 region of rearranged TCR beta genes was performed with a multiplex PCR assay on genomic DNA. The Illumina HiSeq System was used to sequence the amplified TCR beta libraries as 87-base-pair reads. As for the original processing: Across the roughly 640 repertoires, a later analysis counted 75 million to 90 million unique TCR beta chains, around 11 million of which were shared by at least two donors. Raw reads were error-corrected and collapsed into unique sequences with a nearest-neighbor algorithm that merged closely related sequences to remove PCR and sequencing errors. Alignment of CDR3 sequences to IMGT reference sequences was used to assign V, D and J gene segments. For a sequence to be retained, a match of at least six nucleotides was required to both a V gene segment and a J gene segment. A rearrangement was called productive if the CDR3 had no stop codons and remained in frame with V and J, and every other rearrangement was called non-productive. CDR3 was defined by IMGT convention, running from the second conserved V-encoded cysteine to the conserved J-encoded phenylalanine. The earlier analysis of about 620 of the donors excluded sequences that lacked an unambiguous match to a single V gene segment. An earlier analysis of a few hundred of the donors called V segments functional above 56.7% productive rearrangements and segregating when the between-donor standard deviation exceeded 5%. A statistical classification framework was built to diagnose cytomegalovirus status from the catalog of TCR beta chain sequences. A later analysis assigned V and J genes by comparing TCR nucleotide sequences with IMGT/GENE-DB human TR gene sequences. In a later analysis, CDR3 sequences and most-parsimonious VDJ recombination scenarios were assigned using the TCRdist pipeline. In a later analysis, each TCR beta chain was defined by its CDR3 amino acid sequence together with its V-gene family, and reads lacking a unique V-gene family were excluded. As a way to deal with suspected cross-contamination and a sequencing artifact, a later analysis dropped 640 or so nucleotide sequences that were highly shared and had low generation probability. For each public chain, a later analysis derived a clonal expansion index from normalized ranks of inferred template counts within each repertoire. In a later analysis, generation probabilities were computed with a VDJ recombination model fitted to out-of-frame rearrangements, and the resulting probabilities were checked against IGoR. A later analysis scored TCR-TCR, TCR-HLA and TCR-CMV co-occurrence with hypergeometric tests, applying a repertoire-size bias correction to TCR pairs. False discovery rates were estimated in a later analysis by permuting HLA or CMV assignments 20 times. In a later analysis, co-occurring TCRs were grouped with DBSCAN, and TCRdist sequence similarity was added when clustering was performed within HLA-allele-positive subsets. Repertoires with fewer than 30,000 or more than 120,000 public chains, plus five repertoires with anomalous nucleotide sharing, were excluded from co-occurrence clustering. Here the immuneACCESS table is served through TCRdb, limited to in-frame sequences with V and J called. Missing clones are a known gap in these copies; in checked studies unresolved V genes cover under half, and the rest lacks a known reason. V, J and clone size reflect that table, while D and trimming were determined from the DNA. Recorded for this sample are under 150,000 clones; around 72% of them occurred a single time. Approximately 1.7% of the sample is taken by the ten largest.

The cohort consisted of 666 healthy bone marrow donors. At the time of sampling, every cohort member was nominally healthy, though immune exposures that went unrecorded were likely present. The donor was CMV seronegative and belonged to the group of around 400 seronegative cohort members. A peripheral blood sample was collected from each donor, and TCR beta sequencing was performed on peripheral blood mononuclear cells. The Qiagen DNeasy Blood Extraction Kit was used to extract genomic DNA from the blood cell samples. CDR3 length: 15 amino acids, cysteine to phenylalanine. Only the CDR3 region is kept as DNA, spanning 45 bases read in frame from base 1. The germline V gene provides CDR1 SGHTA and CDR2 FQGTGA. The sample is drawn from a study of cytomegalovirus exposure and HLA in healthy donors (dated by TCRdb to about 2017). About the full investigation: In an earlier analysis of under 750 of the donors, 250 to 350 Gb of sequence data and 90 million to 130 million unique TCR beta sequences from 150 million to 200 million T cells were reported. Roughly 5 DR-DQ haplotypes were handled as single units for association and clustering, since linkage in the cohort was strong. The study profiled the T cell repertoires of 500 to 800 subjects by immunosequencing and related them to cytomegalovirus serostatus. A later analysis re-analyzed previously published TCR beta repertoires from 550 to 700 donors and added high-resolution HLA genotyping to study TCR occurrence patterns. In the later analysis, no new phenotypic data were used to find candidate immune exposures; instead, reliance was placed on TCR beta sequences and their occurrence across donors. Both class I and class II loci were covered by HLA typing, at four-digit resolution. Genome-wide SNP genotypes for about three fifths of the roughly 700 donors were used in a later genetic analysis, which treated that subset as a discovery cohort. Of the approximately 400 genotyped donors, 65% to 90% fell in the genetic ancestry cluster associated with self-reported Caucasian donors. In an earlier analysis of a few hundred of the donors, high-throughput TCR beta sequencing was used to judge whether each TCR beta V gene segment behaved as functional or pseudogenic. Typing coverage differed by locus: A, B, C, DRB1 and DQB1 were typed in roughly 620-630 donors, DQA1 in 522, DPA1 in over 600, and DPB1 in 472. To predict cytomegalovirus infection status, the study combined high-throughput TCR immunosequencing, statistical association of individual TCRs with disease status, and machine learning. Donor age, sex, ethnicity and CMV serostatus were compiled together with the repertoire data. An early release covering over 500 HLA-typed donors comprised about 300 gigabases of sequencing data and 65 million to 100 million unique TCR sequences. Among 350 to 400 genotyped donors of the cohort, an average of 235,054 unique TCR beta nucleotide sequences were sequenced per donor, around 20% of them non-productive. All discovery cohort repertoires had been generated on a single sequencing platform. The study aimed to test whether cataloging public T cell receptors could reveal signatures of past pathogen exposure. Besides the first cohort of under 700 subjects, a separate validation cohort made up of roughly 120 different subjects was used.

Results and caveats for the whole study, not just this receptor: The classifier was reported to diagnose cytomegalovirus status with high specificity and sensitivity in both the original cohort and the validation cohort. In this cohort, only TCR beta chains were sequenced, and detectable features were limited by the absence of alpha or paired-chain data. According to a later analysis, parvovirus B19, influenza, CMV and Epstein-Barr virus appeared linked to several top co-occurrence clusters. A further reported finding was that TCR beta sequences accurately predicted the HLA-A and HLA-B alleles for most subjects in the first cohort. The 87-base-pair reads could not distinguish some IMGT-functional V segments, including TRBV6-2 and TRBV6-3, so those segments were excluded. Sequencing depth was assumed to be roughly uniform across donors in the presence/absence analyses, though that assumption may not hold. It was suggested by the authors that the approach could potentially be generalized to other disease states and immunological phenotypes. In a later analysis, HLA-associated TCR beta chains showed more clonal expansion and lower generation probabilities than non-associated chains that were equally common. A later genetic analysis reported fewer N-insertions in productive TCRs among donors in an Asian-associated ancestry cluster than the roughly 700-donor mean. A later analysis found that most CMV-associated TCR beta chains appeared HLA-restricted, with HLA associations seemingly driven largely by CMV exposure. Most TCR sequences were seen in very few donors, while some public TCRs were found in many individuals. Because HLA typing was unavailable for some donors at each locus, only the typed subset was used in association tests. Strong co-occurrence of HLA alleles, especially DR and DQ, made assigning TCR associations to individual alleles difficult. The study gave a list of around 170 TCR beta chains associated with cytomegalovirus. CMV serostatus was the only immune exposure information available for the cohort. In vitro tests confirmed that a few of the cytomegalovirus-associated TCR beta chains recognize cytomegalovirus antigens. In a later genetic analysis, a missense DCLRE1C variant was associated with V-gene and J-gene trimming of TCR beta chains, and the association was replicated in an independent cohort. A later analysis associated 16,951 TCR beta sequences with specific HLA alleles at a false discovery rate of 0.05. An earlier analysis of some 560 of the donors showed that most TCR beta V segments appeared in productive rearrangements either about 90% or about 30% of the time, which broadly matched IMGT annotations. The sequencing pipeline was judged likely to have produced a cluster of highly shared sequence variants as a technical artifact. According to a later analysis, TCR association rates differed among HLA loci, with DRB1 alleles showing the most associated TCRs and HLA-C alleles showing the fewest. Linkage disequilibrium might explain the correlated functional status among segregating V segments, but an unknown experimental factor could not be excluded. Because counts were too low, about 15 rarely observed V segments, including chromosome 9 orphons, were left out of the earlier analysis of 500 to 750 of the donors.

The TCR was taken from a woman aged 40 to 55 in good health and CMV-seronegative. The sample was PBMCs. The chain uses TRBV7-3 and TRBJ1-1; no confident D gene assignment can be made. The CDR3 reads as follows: CASSSLGGGFTEAFF. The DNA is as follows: TGTGCCAGTAGCTCCCTCGGCGGAGGGTTCACTGAAGCTTTCTTT.